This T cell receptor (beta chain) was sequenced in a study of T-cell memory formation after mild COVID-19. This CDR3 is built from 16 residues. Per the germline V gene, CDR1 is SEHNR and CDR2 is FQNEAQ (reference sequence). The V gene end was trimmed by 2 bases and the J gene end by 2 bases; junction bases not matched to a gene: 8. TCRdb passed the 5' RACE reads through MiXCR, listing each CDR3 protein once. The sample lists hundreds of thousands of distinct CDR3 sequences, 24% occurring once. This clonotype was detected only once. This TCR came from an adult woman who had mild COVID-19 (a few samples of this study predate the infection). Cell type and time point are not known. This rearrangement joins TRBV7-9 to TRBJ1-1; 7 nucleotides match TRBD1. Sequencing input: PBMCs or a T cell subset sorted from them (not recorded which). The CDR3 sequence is CASSLKIGTANTEAFF. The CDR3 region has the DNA TGTGCCAGCAGCTTAAAAATCGGGACAGCCAACACTGAAGCTTTCTTT. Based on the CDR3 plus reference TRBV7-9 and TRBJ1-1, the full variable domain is DTGVSQNPRHKITKRGQNVTFRCDPISEHNRLYWYRQTLGQGPEFLTYFQNEAQLEKSRLLSDRFSAERPKGSFSTLEIQRTEQGDSAMYLCASSLKIGTANTEAFFGQGTRLTVV.